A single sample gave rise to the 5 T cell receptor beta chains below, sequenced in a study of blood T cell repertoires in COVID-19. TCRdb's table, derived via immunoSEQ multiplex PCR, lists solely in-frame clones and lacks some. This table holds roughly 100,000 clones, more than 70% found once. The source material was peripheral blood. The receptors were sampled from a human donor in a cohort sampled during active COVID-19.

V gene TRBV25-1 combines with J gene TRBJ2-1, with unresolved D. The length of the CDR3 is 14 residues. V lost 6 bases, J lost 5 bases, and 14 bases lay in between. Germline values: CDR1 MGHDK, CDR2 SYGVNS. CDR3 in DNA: TGTGCCAGCAGCCACGCGAATCCGAACAATGAGCAGTTCTTC. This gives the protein CASSHANPNNEQFF.

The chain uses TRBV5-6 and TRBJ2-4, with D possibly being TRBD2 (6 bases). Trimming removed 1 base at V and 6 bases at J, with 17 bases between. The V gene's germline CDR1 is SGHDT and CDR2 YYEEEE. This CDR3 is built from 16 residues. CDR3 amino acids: CASSLTNPAGRNIQYF. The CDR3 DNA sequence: TGTGCCAGCAGCTTGACCAACCCGGCCGGGAGAAACATTCAGTACTTC. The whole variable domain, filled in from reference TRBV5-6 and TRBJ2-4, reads DAGVTQSPTHLIKTRGQQVTLRCSPKSGHDTVSWYQQALGQGPQFIFQYYEEEERQRGNFPDRFSGHQFPNYSSELNVNALLLGDSALYLCASSLTNPAGRNIQYFGAGTRLSVL.

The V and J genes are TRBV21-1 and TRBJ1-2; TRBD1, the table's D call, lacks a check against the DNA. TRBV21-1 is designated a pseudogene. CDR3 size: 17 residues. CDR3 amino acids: CASSRTPASNSNCGYTF. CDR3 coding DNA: TGTGCCAGCAGCAGGACACCCGCATCCAACTCTAACTGTGGCTACACCTTC.

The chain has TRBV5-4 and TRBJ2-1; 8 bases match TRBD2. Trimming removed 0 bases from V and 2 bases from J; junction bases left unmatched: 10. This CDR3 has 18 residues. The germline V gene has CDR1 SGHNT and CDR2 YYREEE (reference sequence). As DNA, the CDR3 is TGTGCCAGCAGCTTGGGGGGCCCGGGAGGGGCCGCCTACAATGAGCAGTTCTTC. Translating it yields CASSLGGPGGAAYNEQFF.

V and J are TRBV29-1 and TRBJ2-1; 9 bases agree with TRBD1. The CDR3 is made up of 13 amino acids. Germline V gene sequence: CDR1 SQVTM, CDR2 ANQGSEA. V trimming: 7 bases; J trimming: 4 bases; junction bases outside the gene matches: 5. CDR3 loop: CSARQGGYNEQFF. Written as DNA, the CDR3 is TGCAGCGCTCGACAGGGGGGATACAATGAGCAGTTCTTC.